This passage covers 16 T cell receptor beta chains from one sample sequenced in a study of T cell responses to AZD1222 COVID-19 vaccine. Produced via immunoSEQ multiplex PCR; TCRdb's table is partial and in-frame only. Among fewer than 150,000 clones listed, almost 95% were seen once. The sequencing used peripheral blood, collected 28 days after the second AZD1222 dose. These receptors originate from an adult who received the AZD1222 COVID-19 vaccine.

The V and J genes are TRBV28 and TRBJ1-2, with TRBD1 identical over 7 bases. The CDR3 is 15 residues long. V dropped 5 bases and J dropped 3; count of bases not matched to a gene: 9. The germline CDR1 and CDR2 sequences are MDHEN and SYDVKM. The CDR3 reads CASSPRQGVDYGYTF. CDR3 DNA sequence: TGTGCCAGCAGTCCCCGACAGGGAGTCGACTATGGCTACACCTTC.

The chain joins TRBV28 to TRBJ1-2, with 8 bases lining up with TRBD1. Germline V gene sequence: CDR1 MDHEN, CDR2 SYDVKM. After removal of 5 bases from V and 5 bases from J, the junction contained 7 bases not matched to a gene. This CDR3 has 14 amino acids. The CDR3 loop is CASSISGQVYGYTF. The CDR3 nucleotides read TGTGCCAGCAGTATATCGGGACAGGTTTATGGCTACACCTTC.

The table lists this clone with a count of one. The chain carries TRBV7-9 and TRBJ1-5; D is perhaps TRBD1 (5 bases). Germline V gives CDR1 SEHNR, CDR2 FQNEAQ (reference sequence). Trimming pared 1 base from V and 6 bases from J, leaving 7 bases between. This CDR3 region has 13 residues. The CDR3 nucleotides are TGTGCCAGCAGCTTAGAGGGGCGTCAGCCCCAGCATTTT. It translates to CASSLEGRQPQHF.

The J gene is TRBJ2-3, the V gene TRBV9, with a tentative D call TRBD2 (5 bases). The V and J ends lost 4 bases and 4 bases respectively, with 13 bases between them. The CDR3 consists of 14 residues. Germline CDR1 reads SGDLS; CDR2 reads YYNGEE. CDR3 DNA sequence: TGTGCCAGCAGCTCTCGACTATCCGCAGATACGCAGTATTTT. It codes for CASSSRLSADTQYF.

The rearrangement uses TRBV7-2 and TRBJ1-1; unclear D gene. CDR3 length: 12 residues. Trimming cost V 3 bases and J 4 bases, with 6 bases left between them. CDR1 is SGHTA, CDR2 FQGNSA, per germline. The CDR3 DNA sequence: TGTGCCAGCAGCTTGGTAACCACTGAAGCTTTCTTT. Amino acids: CASSLVTTEAFF.

The genes are TRBV18 and TRBJ1-1, with D maybe TRBD1 (5 bases). Germline V gene sequence: CDR1 KGHSH, CDR2 LQKENI. V was cut by 2 bases and J by 1 base, with 11 bases left in between. CDR3 length: 15 residues. CDR3 DNA sequence: TGTGCCAGCTCACCATCAACAAGGGGGAACACTGAAGCTTTCTTT. This encodes CASSPSTRGNTEAFF.

The chain is built from TRBV5-1 and TRBJ1-1, with a possible D match to TRBD1 (5 bases). Germline lookup yields CDR1 SGHRS and CDR2 YFSETQ. V lost 0 bases, J lost 4 bases, and 13 bases lay in between. The CDR3 covers 15 residues. For the CDR3, the DNA is TGCGCCAGCAGCTTGGGGTACAGGCTCCCCACTGAAGCTTTCTTT. Protein sequence: CASSLGYRLPTEAFF. The complete variable domain, with remaining parts taken from reference TRBV5-1 and TRBJ1-1, reads KAGVTQTPRYLIKTRGQQVTLSCSPISGHRSVSWYQQTPGQGLQFLFEYFSETQRNKGNFPGRFSGRQFSNSRSEMNVSTLELGDSALYLCASSLGYRLPTEAFFGQGTRLTVV.

The chain couples TRBV7-9 to TRBJ1-1; no firm D call. The CDR3 is 16 amino acids. V lost 1 base and J lost 4, with 16 bases in between. Germline-derived CDR1 and CDR2 are SEHNR and FQNEAQ (reference sequence). The CDR3 loop reads CASSLGRLRASTEAFF. CDR3 coding DNA: TGTGCCAGCAGCTTAGGGCGGTTAAGGGCGAGCACTGAAGCTTTCTTT.

This chain connects TRBV19 to TRBJ2-5; 8 bases line up with TRBD1. The CDR3 spans 16 residues. J lost 2 bases, V lost 4 bases, and 9 bases had no gene match. CDR1 LNHDA and CDR2 SQIVND come from the germline V gene (reference sequence). In DNA, the CDR3 is TGTGCCAGTAGTAGTGGGACAGGCCGGTGGCAAGAGACCCAGTACTTC. This codes for CASSSGTGRWQETQYF.

The genes are TRBV4-2 and TRBJ2-1; 10 bases line up with TRBD2. The germline V gene encodes CDR1 LGHNA and CDR2 YNFKEQ. V lost 0 bases to trimming and J lost 9 bases; unmatched junction nucleotides: 11. The CDR3 totals 17 residues. Here the CDR3 DNA reads TGTGCCAGCAGCCAAGAAACCAGCGGGGGGGCTCTCAGTGAGCAGTTCTTC. Its protein product is CASSQETSGGALSEQFF.

V is TRBV9 and J is TRBJ2-4, with TRBD1 matching 11 bases. The J segment lost 8 bases and the V segment lost 3 bases, leaving 1 base of the junction unmatched. CDR1 is SGDLS and CDR2 is YYNGEE in the germline V gene. The CDR3 runs to 13 residues. The chain's CDR3 is CASSAGQGDIQYF. The CDR3 region has the DNA TGTGCCAGCAGCGCGGGACAGGGGGACATTCAGTACTTC.

This clone was observed a single time. CDR3 nucleotide sequence: TGTGCCAGCAGCCCGCCGGGAAACAATTCACCCCTCCACTTT. As protein: CASSPPGNNSPLHF. The chain joins TRBV6-5 to TRBJ1-6; D gene uncertain. The CDR3 consists of 14 residues. Trimming shortened V by 6 bases and J by 7 bases, and 13 bases separated the two germline ends. CDR1 is MNHEY, CDR2 SVGAGI, per germline.

V is TRBV7-9 and J is TRBJ2-3; D unclear. CDR3 size: 15 residues. V was cut by 4 bases and J by 4 bases, with 15 bases left in between. The V gene's germline CDR1 is SEHNR and CDR2 FQNEAQ (reference sequence). The CDR3 DNA reads TGTGCCAGCAGCTCCGAACGACTGGGCTCAGATACGCAGTATTTT. It is translated as CASSSERLGSDTQYF.

The V call is TRBV7-2, the J call TRBJ1-1; possible D gene TRBD1, 6 bases. V dropped 5 bases and J dropped 5 bases, with 12 bases sitting between them. CDR1 and CDR2 (germline): SGHTA, FQGNSA. This CDR3 comprises 13 residues. The CDR3 DNA is TGTGCCAGCAGCCGTACACAGGGAACTGAAGCTTTCTTT. Translated, it gives CASSRTQGTEAFF.

This chain uses TRBV15 with TRBJ1-4; a possible D gene is TRBD1 (5 bases). The CDR3 extends over 16 amino acids. CDR1 LNHNV and CDR2 YYDKDF come from the germline V gene (reference sequence). V gave up 0 bases and J gave up 7 bases, with 15 bases separating them. Here the CDR3 reads CATSRDQRQGSEKLFF. The CDR3 nucleotides are TGTGCCACCAGCAGAGATCAAAGGCAGGGAAGTGAAAAACTGTTTTTT.

Regarding this clone: The same CDR3 also results from other DNA sequences found in this sample. This chain connects TRBV9 to TRBJ2-4, with TRBD2 identical over 7 bases. CDR1 is SGDLS, CDR2 YYNGEE, per germline. This CDR3 region has 17 residues. J gave up 1 base and V 0 bases, and 7 bases lay outside the gene matches. The CDR3 loop is CASSVGVGGEAKNIQYF. The CDR3 nucleotides are TGTGCCAGCAGCGTAGGAGTGGGAGGGGAGGCCAAAAACATTCAGTACTTC.